Sequencing of this TCR beta chain was carried out in a study of blood T cell repertoires in COVID-19. Study information: Sample material is recorded as cDNA or gDNA derived from T cells, B-cell-depleted T cells, or PBMCs.

CDR3 size: 17 residues. V gave up 3 bases and J gave up 2 bases; unmatched junction bases: 14. CDR1 is SGHRS, CDR2 YFSETQ, per germline. The method was immunoSEQ multiplex PCR; TCRdb's version includes in-frame clones alone and lacks a portion of them. Of about 300,000 clones listed, roughly nine tenths are singletons. Sequencing was done on a sample of PBMCs or T cells enriched from blood (not recorded which). The chain has TRBV5-1 and TRBJ2-7, with 7 bases that match TRBD1. This sequence originates from a woman aged 40 to 50 who had recovered from COVID-19. The CDR3 loop is CASSSRSRGRLTYEQYF. DNA for the CDR3: TGCGCCAGCAGCTCTCGTAGTAGGGGGCGTCTGACCTACGAGCAGTACTTC.